Here is one TCR beta chain with its context. The specificity of this receptor is unknown. No qualities accompany the bases; no much larger clone lies one base away. In the germline V gene, CDR1 corresponds to MGHRA and CDR2 to YSYEKL. The CDR3 holds 17 amino acids from the cysteine to the phenylalanine. Left in the record is the CDR3 DNA by itself, 51 bases read in frame from the first base. The V end loses 4 bases and the J end loses 0 bases, and a stretch of 17 bases separates them. The sample originates from a study of control samples from healthy donors and cancer patients (dated by TCRdb to 2019 to 2021). Library prep was done by the immunoSEQ multiplex PCR assay. Imported from immuneACCESS, the table was reduced by TCRdb to in-frame sequences with V and J called. These copies leave out some clones; in studies compared against another copy, an unresolved V gene accounts for under half, and the cause of the remainder is not known. The sample table records roughly 190,000 clones; about 90% of these occur just once. Around 1.9% of the sample is taken by the ten largest.

This TCR was sampled from a young man in good health. The chain employs TRBV4-1 and TRBJ2-3; TRBD1 is perhaps the D gene, given 6 matching bases. Sample: blood. The CDR3 reads CASSRGLGGTSTDTQYF. In nucleotides, the sequence is TGCGCCAGCAGCCGCGGATTAGGGGGTACTAGCACAGATACGCAGTATTTT.